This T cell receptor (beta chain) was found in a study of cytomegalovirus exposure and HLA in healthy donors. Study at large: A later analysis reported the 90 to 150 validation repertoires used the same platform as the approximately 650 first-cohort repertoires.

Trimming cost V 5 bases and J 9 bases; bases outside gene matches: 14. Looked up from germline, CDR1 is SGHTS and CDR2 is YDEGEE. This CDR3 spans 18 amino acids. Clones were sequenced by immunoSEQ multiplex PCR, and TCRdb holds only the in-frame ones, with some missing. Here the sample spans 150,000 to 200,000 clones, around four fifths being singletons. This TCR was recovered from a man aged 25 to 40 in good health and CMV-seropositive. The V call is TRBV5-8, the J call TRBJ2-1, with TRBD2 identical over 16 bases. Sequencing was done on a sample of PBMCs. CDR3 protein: CASRTGTSGGAVLTEQFF. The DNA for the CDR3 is TGTGCCAGCAGAACCGGGACTAGCGGGGGGGCCGTTCTCACTGAGCAGTTCTTC.